The rows below give T cell receptor beta chains drawn from one sample of a study of cytomegalovirus exposure and HLA in healthy donors. The repertoire was sequenced with immunoSEQ multiplex PCR; TCRdb's copy has only in-frame clones and lacks some. Here the sample spans around 100,000 clones, approximately 87% being singletons. The sequenced material came from PBMCs. These TCRs come from a man aged 35-49 years in good health and CMV-seronegative. The CDR3 runs from the conserved cysteine through the conserved F or W. D genes are given only for firm matches. Only part of the rows carry a size: once, few, many, or a class if the clone is expanded.

V gene,D gene,clone size,J gene,CDR3 protein,CDR3 DNA
TRBV5-8,-,-,TRBJ2-7,CASSLGRNTYEQYF,TGTGCCAGCAGCTTGGGGAGGAATACCTACGAGCAGTACTTC
TRBV9,TRBD1,-,TRBJ1-1,CASSLMGQNEAFF,TGTGCCAGCAGCCTCATGGGACAGAATGAAGCTTTCTTT
TRBV6-1,-,-,TRBJ2-5,CASSEAGAGMSETQYF,TGTGCCAGCAGTGAAGCCGGTGCGGGGATGAGTGAGACCCAGTACTTC
TRBV2,TRBD2,few,TRBJ2-1,CASRGGASGTYNEQFF,TGTGCCAGCAGGGGGGGGGCTAGCGGGACCTACAATGAGCAGTTCTTC
TRBV27,-,-,TRBJ1-5,CASSLSDRGVGGSLHF,TGTGCCAGCAGTTTATCGGACCGTGGCGTGGGGGGTAGTTTGCATTTT
TRBV18,-,-,TRBJ2-1,CASAGTLEQFF,TGTGCCAGTGCCGGGACTCTCGAGCAGTTCTTC
TRBV11-2,-,-,TRBJ2-1,CASSLWESSYNEQFF,TGTGCCAGCAGCTTATGGGAGAGCTCCTACAATGAGCAGTTCTTC
TRBV5-1,-,-,TRBJ1-1,CASSLDAGGTEAFF,TGCGCCAGCAGCTTGGATGCGGGGGGTACTGAAGCTTTCTTT
TRBV19,-,-,TRBJ2-7,CASRITGSSYEQYF,TGTGCCAGTAGAATCACAGGGTCTTCCTACGAGCAGTACTTC
TRBV5-8,TRBD1,once,TRBJ1-1,CASSARTGVNTEAFF,TGTGCCAGCAGCGCCAGGACAGGGGTAAACACTGAAGCTTTCTTT
TRBV9,TRBD1,-,TRBJ2-1,CASSEGQSITYNEQFF,TGTGCCAGCAGCGAGGGACAGAGCATAACCTACAATGAGCAGTTCTTC
TRBV7-3,-,-,TRBJ2-2,CASSSGLGVRELFF,TGTGCCAGCAGCTCAGGGTTAGGGGTTCGGGAGCTGTTTTTT
TRBV4-3,TRBD1,-,TRBJ1-1,CASSPTGLNTEAFF,TGCGCCAGCAGCCCGACAGGGCTGAACACTGAAGCTTTCTTT
TRBV11-3,-,-,TRBJ2-2,CASSITGELFF,TGTGCCAGCAGCATAACCGGGGAGCTGTTTTTT
TRBV7-9,TRBD1,-,TRBJ1-5,CASSLATGTGGGQPQHF,TGTGCCAGCAGCTTAGCAACCGGGACAGGGGGCGGTCAGCCCCAGCATTTT
TRBV27,-,-,TRBJ2-7,CASRSPGRGSYEQYF,TGTGCCAGCAGATCTCCGGGAAGAGGCTCCTACGAGCAGTACTTC
TRBV19,-,-,TRBJ2-7,CASSMKRTAAYEQYF,TGTGCCAGTAGTATGAAGCGGACAGCAGCCTACGAGCAGTACTTC
TRBV10-3,-,-,TRBJ1-6,CAMSTENNSPLHF,TGTGCCATGTCGACAGAGAATAATTCACCCCTCCACTTT
TRBV4-1,-,-,TRBJ1-2,CASSLGSNYGYTF,TGCGCCAGCAGCCTGGGCAGTAACTATGGCTACACCTTC
TRBV5-1,-,-,TRBJ1-2,CASSLSQGTNYGYTF,TGCGCCAGCAGCTTGTCACAGGGCACTAACTATGGCTACACCTTC
TRBV5-4,-,few,TRBJ1-5,CASSVAGATNQPQHF,TGTGCCAGCAGCGTGGCAGGGGCCACCAATCAGCCCCAGCATTTT
TRBV5-6,TRBD2,-,TRBJ2-1,CASSWSTSGGYNEQFF,TGTGCCAGCAGTTGGTCGACTAGCGGGGGTTACAATGAGCAGTTCTTC
TRBV6-6,-,-,TRBJ2-2,CASSLGGANTGELFF,TGTGCCAGCAGTTTAGGCGGGGCCAACACCGGGGAGCTGTTTTTT
TRBV5-1,TRBD1,-,TRBJ1-3,CASSPDRAAGNTIYF,TGCGCCAGCAGCCCGGACAGGGCGGCTGGAAACACCATATATTTT
TRBV5-1,TRBD2,-,TRBJ2-3,CASSLGLADSTDTQYF,TGCGCCAGCAGCTTAGGACTAGCGGATAGCACAGATACGCAGTATTTT
TRBV9,TRBD1,-,TRBJ1-1,CASSVGQGERMNTEAFF,TGTGCCAGCAGCGTCGGACAGGGGGAAAGAATGAACACTGAAGCTTTCTTT
TRBV6-6,-,-,TRBJ1-5,CASSPGLRKHQPQHF,TGTGCCAGCAGCCCAGGGTTGCGCAAACATCAGCCCCAGCATTTT
TRBV7-2,-,-,TRBJ1-4,CASSTRSAGIQGEKLFF,TGTGCCAGCAGCACTCGTAGTGCCGGGATCCAAGGCGAAAAACTGTTTTTT
TRBV7-7,TRBD2,-,TRBJ2-2,CASSLLGLAGATGELFF,TGTGCTAGCAGCTTACTCGGACTAGCGGGGGCCACCGGGGAGCTGTTTTTT